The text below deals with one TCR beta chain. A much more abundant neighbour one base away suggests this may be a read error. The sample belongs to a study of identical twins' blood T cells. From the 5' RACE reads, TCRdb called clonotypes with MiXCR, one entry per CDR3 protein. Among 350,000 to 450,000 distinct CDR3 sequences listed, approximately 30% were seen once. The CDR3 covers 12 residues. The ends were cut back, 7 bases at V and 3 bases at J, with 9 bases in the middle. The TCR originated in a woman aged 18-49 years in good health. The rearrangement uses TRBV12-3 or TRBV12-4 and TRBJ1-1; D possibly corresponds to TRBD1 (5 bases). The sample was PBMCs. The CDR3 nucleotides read TGTGCCAGCACGGAACAGGACACTGAAGCTTTCTTT. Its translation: CASTEQDTEAFF.